A selection of T cell receptor beta chains follows, all from one sample in a study of CD8+CD57+ T cells in acquired aplastic anemia. TCRdb re-called the reads with MiXCR, one entry per CDR3 protein. The sample consists of roughly 160,000 distinct CDR3 sequences, 71% of them appearing once. The sample was sorted CD4+, CD8+, or CD8+CD57+ T cells (not recorded which) from PBMCs. Receptor source: a human donor with aplastic anemia. Both conserved end residues are part of each CDR3. D genes are given only for firm matches. The listing skips clone size in some rows; elsewhere it reads once, few, many or a size class.

.	.	TRBV24-1	TRBJ2-1	TGTGCCACCAGTGATTTGACGGGGGGCGAAGACAATGAGCAGTTCTTC	CATSDLTGGEDNEQFF
.	.	TRBV2	TRBJ2-1	TGTGCCAGCAGAGGACAGAAGCAGTTCTTC	CASRGQKQFF
few	.	TRBV7-6	TRBJ2-5	TGTGCCAGCAGCTTACGCTCCGGGACACCACAAGAGACCCAGTACTTC	CASSLRSGTPQETQYF
once	.	TRBV29-1	TRBJ2-7	TGCAGCGTCTATCTAACTGGACGGGAGCAGTACTTC	CSVYLTGREQYF
.	.	TRBV7-2	TRBJ1-6	TGTGCCAGCAGCCCAAATAGCAACTATAATTCACCCCTCCACTTT	CASSPNSNYNSPLHF
many	TRBD2	TRBV20-1	TRBJ2-5	TGCAGTGCTGACCGTGGACTAGCGGAGACCCAGTACTTC	CSADRGLAETQYF
.	.	TRBV6-2/TRBV6-3	TRBJ2-3	TGTGCCAGCAGTTTAGGACTTGGGGCCGGCACAGATACGCAGTATTTT	CASSLGLGAGTDTQYF
few	.	TRBV20-1	TRBJ1-3	TGCAGTGCTCGACGACAGGCGAGAGAATCGGCTGGAAACACCATATATTTT	CSARRQARESAGNTIYF
.	.	TRBV24-1	TRBJ2-3	TGTGCCACCAGCAAGGGGGGCTGGGGGAGCCGGTCGGATACGCAGTATTTT	CATSKGGWGSRSDTQYF
few	.	TRBV12-3/TRBV12-4	TRBJ2-7	TGTGCCAGCAGTTCGATGGGGGAGCAGTACTTC	CASSSMGEQYF
.	.	TRBV14	TRBJ2-1	TGTGCCAGCAGCCAAGTTGATAGCTCCTACAATGAGCAGTTCTTC	CASSQVDSSYNEQFF
.	TRBD2	TRBV24-1	TRBJ2-7	TGTGCCACCAGTGTCTCCGGGGGGGGCTACGAGCAGTACTTC	CATSVSGGGYEQYF
.	TRBD2	TRBV24-1	TRBJ2-1	TGTGCCACCAGTGATTCGGGAGGTAGGTCCTACAATGAGCAGTTCTTC	CATSDSGGRSYNEQFF
.	.	TRBV7-9	TRBJ2-5	TGTGCCAGCAGCCCACGGGAGTACCAAGAGACCCAGTACTTC	CASSPREYQETQYF
few	.	TRBV19	TRBJ2-1	TGTGCCAGTAGTGCGACAGTAGGTGAGCAGTTCTTC	CASSATVGEQFF
.	.	TRBV12-3/TRBV12-4	TRBJ1-6	TGTGCCAGCAGTTTTAGTTCTGGGGGTTCACCCCTCCACTTT	CASSFSSGGSPLHF
.	.	TRBV19	TRBJ1-2	TGTGCCAGTACCACCGACCCCAGGGGAAACTATGGCTACACCTTC	CASTTDPRGNYGYTF
.	.	TRBV29-1	TRBJ2-3	TGCAGCGTCCGGGACGGAGGCACAGATACGCAGTATTTT	CSVRDGGTDTQYF
.	TRBD2	TRBV9	TRBJ2-7	TGTGCCAGCAGCCGGGGGGGCCCAGCCTACGAGCAGTACTTC	CASSRGGPAYEQYF
.	.	TRBV5-1	TRBJ1-2	TGCGCCAGCAGCTTGATAGTTGGTTATGGCTACACCTTC	CASSLIVGYGYTF
.	TRBD1	TRBV20-1	TRBJ1-6	TGCAGTGCTAGGACAGGGAATTCACCCCTCCACTTT	CSARTGNSPLHF
.	TRBD1	TRBV9	TRBJ2-7	TGTGCCAGCAGCTTTTGGGGACAGGGTCTCTACGAGCAGTACTTC	CASSFWGQGLYEQYF
.	TRBD1	TRBV29-1	TRBJ1-2	TGCAGCGTTACTGGACAGGGTCATGGCTACACCTTC	CSVTGQGHGYTF
.	.	TRBV4-2	TRBJ1-2	TGTGCCAGCAGCCAAGACGACAGCCCGGGGTATGGCTACACCTTC	CASSQDDSPGYGYTF
.	.	TRBV7-8	TRBJ2-3	TGTGCCAGCAGCTTAGCTGGGACTTTGGCAGATACGCAGTATTTT	CASSLAGTLADTQYF
few	TRBD1	TRBV7-8	TRBJ1-1	TGTGCCAGCAGCTTTAGACAGGGCCAAGCTAGGACTGAAGCTTTCTTT	CASSFRQGQARTEAFF
.	.	TRBV12-3/TRBV12-4	TRBJ2-2	TGTGCCAGCAGTTGGGGTACTGGGGAGCTGTTTTTT	CASSWGTGELFF
.	.	TRBV25-1	TRBJ2-7	TGTGCCAGCAGACAGGGCCGTAACTACGAGCAGTACTTC	CASRQGRNYEQYF
.	.	TRBV19	TRBJ2-3	TGTGCCAGTAGTATGGGTTTCACTAGCACAGATACGCAGTATTTT	CASSMGFTSTDTQYF
.	.	TRBV29-1	TRBJ2-1	TGCAGCGTTGAAGAATATAGGGAGACAGACTTCAATGAGCAGTTCTTC	CSVEEYRETDFNEQFF
.	.	TRBV20-1	TRBJ2-7	TGCAGTGCTAGGAGTACCGGGACCAGTTTCTCCTACGAGCAGTACTTC	CSARSTGTSFSYEQYF
.	TRBD1	TRBV2	TRBJ2-7	TGTGCCAGCATCGGACAGGGCTACGAGCAGTACTTC	CASIGQGYEQYF
few	.	TRBV7-6	TRBJ1-2	TGTGCCAGCAGCCCAAGACTAGGGGGTCCGGGCTACACCTTC	CASSPRLGGPGYTF
.	.	TRBV20-1	TRBJ2-7	TGCAGTGCTAGAGCCTTGGCGGGGCGGGAGCAGTACTTC	CSARALAGREQYF
.	TRBD2	TRBV20-1	TRBJ2-1	TGCACCCCGGGGGGACTAGGCTACAATGAGCAGTTCTTC	CTPGGLGYNEQFF
.	.	TRBV29-1	TRBJ1-1	TGCAGCGTCGAGAGACAGCAGAACACTGAAGCTTTCTTT	CSVERQQNTEAFF
.	.	TRBV9	TRBJ1-1	TGTGCCAGCAGCTTCTGTAGACACCAGAACACTGAAGCTTTCTTT	CASSFCRHQNTEAFF
.	TRBD1	TRBV11-2	TRBJ2-7	TGTGCCAGCAGCTTAACAGGGGGGTATAGCTCTTCTTTCTACGAGCAGTACTTC	CASSLTGGYSSSFYEQYF
.	.	TRBV4-1	TRBJ2-7	TGCGCCAGCAGCTTGGCCCTGGTCGGGCCCCTAGACCCCTACGAGCAGTACTTC	CASSLALVGPLDPYEQYF
.	TRBD1	TRBV12-3/TRBV12-4	TRBJ2-7	TGTGCAAGCAGTCGCCGGGACAGGGGGTTTTACGAGCAGTACTTC	CASSRRDRGFYEQYF
once	TRBD1	TRBV7-7	TRBJ2-7	TGTGCCAGCTCACCAGAGACAGGGGGTGCCTACGAGCAGTACTTC	CASSPETGGAYEQYF
few	.	TRBV7-9	TRBJ1-6	TGTGCCAGCAGCCTAGAGGGGTCACCCCTCCACTTT	CASSLEGSPLHF
.	.	TRBV25-1	TRBJ1-2	TGTGCCAGCAGTGAATTCGAACGTGGCTACACCTTC	CASSEFERGYTF
once	.	TRBV19	TRBJ1-1	TGTGCCAGTACGGCGTTGCGGAACACTGAAGCTTTCTTT	CASTALRNTEAFF
.	TRBD1	TRBV29-1	TRBJ2-3	TGCAGCGTTGAGGGGGACAGAACAGATACGCAGTATTTT	CSVEGDRTDTQYF
few	.	TRBV7-2	TRBJ1-6	TGTGCCAGCAGCTTGAGGTCGGGGGATAATTCACCCCTCCACTTT	CASSLRSGDNSPLHF
few	.	TRBV2	TRBJ2-7	TGTGCCAGCAGTTCCTATCCAAAAGGGGTAGAGCAGTACTTC	CASSSYPKGVEQYF
.	.	TRBV7-2	TRBJ2-7	TGTGCCAGCAGCCCCCACTATCGGGATTCGATCTACGAGCAGTACTTC	CASSPHYRDSIYEQYF
once	TRBD1	TRBV29-1	TRBJ2-7	TGCAGCGTGCTCCGGGACAGGTCCTACGAGCAGTACTTC	CSVLRDRSYEQYF
.	.	TRBV20-1	TRBJ1-4	TGCAGTGTCTTGGCGGGGGCGGCTGAAAAACTGTTTTTT	CSVLAGAAEKLFF
.	.	TRBV29-1	TRBJ2-7	TGCAGCGTAAAGGGCGGTCCCTACGAGCAGTACTTC	CSVKGGPYEQYF
.	TRBD1	TRBV20-1	TRBJ1-4	TGCAGTGCTAGACCCGGGACAGGGGTCGCTGAAAAACTGTTTTTT	CSARPGTGVAEKLFF
few	.	TRBV7-9	TRBJ1-1	TGTGCCAGCGGTGGGACGGGAGAGACTGAAGCTTTCTTT	CASGGTGETEAFF